One sample yielded the 16 T cell receptor beta chains listed below, sequenced in a study of blood T cell repertoires in COVID-19. Only in-frame clones appear in the TCRdb table, and some are missing; sequencing was by immunoSEQ multiplex PCR. The profile shows some 350,000 clones, about 89% of them singletons. Sequencing was carried out using PBMCs or T cells enriched from blood (not recorded which). The receptors originated from a woman aged 25-40 years who had recovered from COVID-19.

The V and J genes are TRBV12-5 and TRBJ1-2, with D tentatively TRBD1 (5 bases). The germline V and J ends were trimmed by 5 bases and 12 bases, with 16 bases remaining between them. Germline CDR1 reads LGHNT; CDR2 reads FRNRAP. The CDR3 runs to 12 residues. The CDR3 nucleotides read TGTGCTAGTGGTCGGGACTTTCCGGCTGACACCTTC. This gives the protein CASGRDFPADTF.

The chain recombines TRBV10-1 with TRBJ1-2; D may be TRBD1 (6 bases). V gave up 4 bases and J gave up 7 bases, with 22 bases separating them. The V gene's germline CDR1 is WNHNN and CDR2 SYGVQD (reference sequence). This CDR3 spans 16 amino acids. The CDR3 nucleotides read TGCGCCAGCAGTGGGGTACAGGGTCGAGATAAGGGTGGCTACACCTTC. Translation: CASSGVQGRDKGGYTF.

V gene TRBV5-1 combines with J gene TRBJ2-4; 8 bases fit TRBD1. Germline V gene data show CDR1 as SGHRS and CDR2 as YFSETQ. J gave up 8 bases and V 4 bases, and 8 bases lay outside the gene matches. The CDR3 has 14 residues. The CDR3 region has the DNA TGCGCCAGCAGCGAGGACAGGGCCGGAGACATTCAGTACTTC. Protein: CASSEDRAGDIQYF. The whole variable domain, filled in from reference TRBV5-1 and TRBJ2-4, reads KAGVTQTPRYLIKTRGQQVTLSCSPISGHRSVSWYQQTPGQGLQFLFEYFSETQRNKGNFPGRFSGRQFSNSRSEMNVSTLELGDSALYLCASSEDRAGDIQYFGAGTRLSVL.

This chain uses TRBV5-1 with TRBJ2-1, with a tentative D call TRBD1 (8 bases). Germline-derived CDR1 and CDR2 are SGHRS and YFSETQ. CDR3 length: 18 residues. V dropped 4 bases and J dropped 6 bases, with 26 bases sitting between them. The CDR3, as DNA: TGCGCCAGCAGCCGTTATCCAGGGGGCAGCGGGGTGGGCAATGAGCAGTTCTTC. Residues: CASSRYPGGSGVGNEQFF.

The V call is TRBV2, the J call TRBJ1-3; no firm D call. Trimming removed 9 bases at V and 2 bases at J, with 20 bases between. Germline V gene lookup returns CDR1 SNHLY and CDR2 FYNNEI. The CDR3 consists of 16 residues. The CDR3 region is CASSLTIGPAGNTIYF. The DNA for the CDR3 is TGTGCCAGTTCGTTAACTATAGGCCCGGCTGGAAACACCATATATTTT.

The chain is built from TRBV7-2 and TRBJ1-2; the D gene is possibly TRBD1 (6 bases). V lost 4 bases to trimming and J lost 4 bases, with 16 bases between them. This CDR3 is 15 amino acids long. Germline lookup yields CDR1 SGHTA and CDR2 FQGNSA. In DNA form, the CDR3 reads TGTGCCAGCAGCTCTCCGGAAGACAGGAGCTATGGCTACACCTTC. It specifies CASSSPEDRSYGYTF.

V and J are TRBV14 and TRBJ2-2; D perhaps matches TRBD1 (5 bases). The CDR3 is 14 amino acids. Per the germline V gene, CDR1 is SGHDN and CDR2 is FVKESK. Trimming cost V 0 bases and J 6 bases, with 8 bases left between them. Here the CDR3 DNA reads TGTGCCAGCAGCCAAGATATAGGGGCCGGGGAGCTGTTTTTT. This codes for CASSQDIGAGELFF.

This rearrangement joins TRBV7-3 to TRBJ2-1; TRBD2 matches 11 bases. The CDR3 covers 13 residues. The junction had 5 bases not matched to a gene; V was cut back by 5 bases and J by 11 bases. Germline CDR1 reads SGHTA; CDR2 reads FQGTGA. CDR3 protein: CASSPGLAGQQFF. The CDR3, as DNA: TGTGCCAGCAGCCCCGGACTAGCGGGTCAGCAGTTCTTC.

The gene calls are TRBV5-4 and TRBJ1-2; 11 bases are a match to TRBD1. The length of the CDR3 is 16 residues. Trimming cost V 4 bases and J 4 bases; bases outside gene matches: 9. The germline gives CDR1 SGHNT, CDR2 YYREEE (reference sequence). CDR3 region: CASSVWTGGKLYGYTF. Written as DNA, the CDR3 is TGTGCCAGCAGCGTGTGGACAGGGGGCAAGCTCTATGGCTACACCTTC. Full variable domain (outside the CDR3, taken from reference TRBV5-4 and TRBJ1-2): ETGVTQSPTHLIKTRGQQVTLRCSSQSGHNTVSWYQQALGQGPQFIFQYYREEENGRGNFPPRFSGLQFPNYSSELNVNALELDDSALYLCASSVWTGGKLYGYTFGSGTRLTVV.

V is TRBV6-5 and J is TRBJ1-6, with no clear D. This CDR3 comprises 13 residues. CDR1 and CDR2 (germline): MNHEY, SVGAGI. The V gene lost 3 bases and the J gene lost 8 bases, with 8 bases spanning the gap. The CDR3 DNA reads TGTGCCAGCAGTTATTTGGCAGATTCACCCCTCCACTTT. Amino acid sequence: CASSYLADSPLHF.

This chain uses TRBV13 with TRBJ1-2; the D is unclear. This CDR3 has 18 amino acids. Trimming took 3 bases from V and 0 from J, leaving 20 bases between them. CDR1 and CDR2 (germline): PRHDT, FYEKMQ (reference sequence). CDR3 DNA sequence: TGTGCCAGCAGCTTCGGGGAGACCCTGGGCCCCCCTAACTATGGCTACACCTTC. The encoded protein is CASSFGETLGPPNYGYTF.

The chain joins TRBV14 to TRBJ2-1; D perhaps matches TRBD2 (6 bases). Trimming took 4 bases from V and 9 from J, leaving 19 bases between them. CDR3 length: 15 residues. Per the germline V gene, CDR1 is SGHDN and CDR2 is FVKESK. The DNA for the CDR3 is TGTGCCAGCAGCCCCCGACTAGGGGCGGGCATTGAGCAGTTCTTC. Amino acid sequence: CASSPRLGAGIEQFF.

This rearrangement joins TRBV5-6 to TRBJ2-7; 8 bases are shared with TRBD1. Germline V lookup: CDR1 SGHDT, CDR2 YYEEEE. V lost 1 base to trimming and J lost 2 bases; unmatched junction nucleotides: 5. This CDR3 spans 15 amino acids. CDR3 sequence: CASSLLRQGTYEQYF. The CDR3 DNA follows: TGTGCCAGCAGCTTGCTAAGACAGGGGACCTACGAGCAGTACTTC.

The V gene is TRBV30, the J gene TRBJ2-5; 9 bases line up with TRBD1. The CDR3 totals 16 residues. After removal of 3 bases from V and 4 bases from J, the junction contained 12 bases not matched to a gene. Germline values: CDR1 GTSNPN, CDR2 SVGIG (reference sequence). The CDR3: CAWRPSDRGSRETQYF. CDR3 in DNA: TGTGCCTGGAGACCCTCGGACAGGGGATCGAGAGAGACCCAGTACTTC.

V gene TRBV11-2 combines with J gene TRBJ2-3; 8 bases fit TRBD1. This CDR3 has 15 amino acids. J gave up 2 bases and V 5 bases, and 6 bases lay outside the gene matches. The germline CDR1 and CDR2 sequences are SGHAT and FQNNGV. CDR3 in amino acids: CASSPDRVDTDTQYF. The CDR3 coding sequence is TGTGCCAGCAGCCCGGACAGGGTCGACACAGATACGCAGTATTTT.

J is TRBJ2-7 and V is TRBV27; 7 bases match TRBD1. Germline trimming cut 8 bases from V and 4 bases from J; bases unmatched to any gene: 5. The CDR3 sequence is 12 residues long. CDR1 and CDR2 (germline): MNHEY, SMNVEV (reference sequence). The CDR3 reads CASGTGAYEQYF. The CDR3 DNA reads as TGTGCCAGCGGTACAGGGGCATACGAGCAGTACTTC.